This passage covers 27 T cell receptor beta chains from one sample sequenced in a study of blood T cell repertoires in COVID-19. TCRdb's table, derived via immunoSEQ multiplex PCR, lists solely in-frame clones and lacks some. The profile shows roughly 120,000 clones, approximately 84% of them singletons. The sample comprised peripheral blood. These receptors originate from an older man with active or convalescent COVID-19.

The CDR3 here is CASSERSGGSQPQHF. DNA of the CDR3: TGTGCCAGCAGTGAAAGGTCAGGGGGTAGTCAGCCCCAGCATTTT. The J gene is TRBJ1-5, the V gene TRBV2; 7 positions agree with TRBD1. Germline V lookup: CDR1 SNHLY, CDR2 FYNNEI. CDR3 length: 15 amino acids. Trimming at V came to 2 bases and at J to 6 bases, leaving 7 bases not matched to a gene.

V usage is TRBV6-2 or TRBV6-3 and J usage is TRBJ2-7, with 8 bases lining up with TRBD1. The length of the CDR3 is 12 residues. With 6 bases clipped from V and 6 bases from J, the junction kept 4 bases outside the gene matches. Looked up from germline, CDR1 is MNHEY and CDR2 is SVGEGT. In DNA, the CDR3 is TGTGCCAGCAGCCGCACAGGGGGCGAGCAGTACTTC. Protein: CASSRTGGEQYF.

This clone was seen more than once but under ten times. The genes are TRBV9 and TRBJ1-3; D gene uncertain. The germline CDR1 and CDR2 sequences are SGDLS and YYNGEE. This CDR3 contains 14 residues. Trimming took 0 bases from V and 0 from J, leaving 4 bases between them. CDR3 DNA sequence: TGTGCCAGCAGCGTAGGGCTCTCTGGAAACACCATATATTTT. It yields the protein CASSVGLSGNTIYF.

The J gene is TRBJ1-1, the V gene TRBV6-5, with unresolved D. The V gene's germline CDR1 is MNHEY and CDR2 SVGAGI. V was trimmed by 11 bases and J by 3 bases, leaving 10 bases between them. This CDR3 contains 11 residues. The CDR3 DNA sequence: TGTGCCCATTCACGGGACACTGAAGCTTTCTTT. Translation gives CAHSRDTEAFF.

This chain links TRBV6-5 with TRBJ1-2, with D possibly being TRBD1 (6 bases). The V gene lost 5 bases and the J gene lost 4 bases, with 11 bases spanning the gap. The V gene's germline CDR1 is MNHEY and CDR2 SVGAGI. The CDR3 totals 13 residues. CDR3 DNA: TGTGCCAGCAGTCTACAGGGAACCTATGGCTACACCTTC. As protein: CASSLQGTYGYTF.

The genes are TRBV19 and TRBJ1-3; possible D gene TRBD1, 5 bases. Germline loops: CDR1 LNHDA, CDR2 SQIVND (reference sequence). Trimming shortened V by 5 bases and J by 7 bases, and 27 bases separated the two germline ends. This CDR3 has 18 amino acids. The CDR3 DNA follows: TGTGCCAGTAGTCCCCCGTACGGGGGTTTTAGTGGATTGAACACCATATATTTT. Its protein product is CASSPPYGGFSGLNTIYF. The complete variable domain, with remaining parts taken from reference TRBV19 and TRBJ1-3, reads DGGITQSPKYLFRKEGQNVTLSCEQNLNHDAMYWYRQDPGQGLRLIYYSQIVNDFQKGDIAEGYSVSREKKESFPLTVTSAQKNPTAFYLCASSPPYGGFSGLNTIYFGEGSWLTVV.

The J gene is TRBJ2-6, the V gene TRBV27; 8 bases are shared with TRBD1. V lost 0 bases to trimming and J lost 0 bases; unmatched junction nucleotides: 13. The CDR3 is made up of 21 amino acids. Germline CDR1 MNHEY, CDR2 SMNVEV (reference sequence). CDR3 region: CASSLSFPGQAAYSGANVLTF. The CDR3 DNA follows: TGTGCCAGCAGTTTATCGTTCCCGGGACAGGCCGCGTACTCTGGGGCCAACGTCCTGACTTTC.

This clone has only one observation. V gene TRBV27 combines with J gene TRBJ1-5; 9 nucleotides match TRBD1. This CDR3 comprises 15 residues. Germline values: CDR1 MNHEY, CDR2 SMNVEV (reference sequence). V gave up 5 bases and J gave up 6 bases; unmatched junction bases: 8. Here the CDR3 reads CASSPWDRAGQPQHF. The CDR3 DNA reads TGTGCCAGCAGTCCCTGGGACAGGGCAGGTCAGCCCCAGCATTTT.

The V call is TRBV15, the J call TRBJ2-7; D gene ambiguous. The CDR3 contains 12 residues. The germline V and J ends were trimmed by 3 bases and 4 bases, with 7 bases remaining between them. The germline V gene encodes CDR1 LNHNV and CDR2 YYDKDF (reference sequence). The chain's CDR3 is CATSRPGYEQYF. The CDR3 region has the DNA TGTGCCACCAGCAGGCCAGGTTACGAGCAGTACTTC. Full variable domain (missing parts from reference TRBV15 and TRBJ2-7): DAMVIQNPRYQVTQFGKPVTLSCSQTLNHNVMYWYQQKSSQAPKLLFHYYDKDFNNEADTPDNFQSRRPNTSFCFLDIRSPGLGDTAMYLCATSRPGYEQYFGPGTRLTVT.

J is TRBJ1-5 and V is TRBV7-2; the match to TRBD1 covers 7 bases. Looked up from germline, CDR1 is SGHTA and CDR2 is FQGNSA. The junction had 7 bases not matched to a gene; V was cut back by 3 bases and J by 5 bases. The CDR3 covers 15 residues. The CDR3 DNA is TGTGCCAGCAGCTTCCCCTTCAGGGGGGATCAGCCCCAGCATTTT. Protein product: CASSFPFRGDQPQHF.

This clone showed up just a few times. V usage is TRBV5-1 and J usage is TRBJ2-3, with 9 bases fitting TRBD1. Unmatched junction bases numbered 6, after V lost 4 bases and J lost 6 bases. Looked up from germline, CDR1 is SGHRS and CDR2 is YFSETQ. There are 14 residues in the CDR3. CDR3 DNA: TGCGCCAGCAGCGTAACAGGGGGCCCGGATACGCAGTATTTT. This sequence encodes CASSVTGGPDTQYF.

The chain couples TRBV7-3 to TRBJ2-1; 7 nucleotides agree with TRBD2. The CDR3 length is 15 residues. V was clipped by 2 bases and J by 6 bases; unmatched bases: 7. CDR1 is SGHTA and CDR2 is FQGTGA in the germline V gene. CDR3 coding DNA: TGTGCCAGCAGCTTAGCGGGAGCGTTCACCAATGAGCAGTTCTTC. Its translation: CASSLAGAFTNEQFF.

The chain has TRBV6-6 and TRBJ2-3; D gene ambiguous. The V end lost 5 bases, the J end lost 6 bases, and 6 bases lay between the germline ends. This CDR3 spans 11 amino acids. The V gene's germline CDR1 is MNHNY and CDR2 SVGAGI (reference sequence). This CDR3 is CASSPQDTQYF. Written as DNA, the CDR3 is TGTGCCAGCAGTCCCCAGGATACGCAGTATTTT.

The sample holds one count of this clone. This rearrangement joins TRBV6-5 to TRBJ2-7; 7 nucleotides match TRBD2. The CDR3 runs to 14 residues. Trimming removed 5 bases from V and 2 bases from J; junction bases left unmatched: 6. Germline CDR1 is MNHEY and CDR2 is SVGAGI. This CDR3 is CASSPAGLTYEQYF. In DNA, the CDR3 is TGTGCCAGCAGTCCAGCGGGGCTGACCTACGAGCAGTACTTC.

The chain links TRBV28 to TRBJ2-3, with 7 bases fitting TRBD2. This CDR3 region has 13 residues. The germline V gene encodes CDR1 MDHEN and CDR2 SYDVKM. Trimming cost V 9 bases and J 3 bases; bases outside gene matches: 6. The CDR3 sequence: CASSSGRTDTQYF. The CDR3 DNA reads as TGTGCCAGTTCTAGCGGTCGAACAGATACGCAGTATTTT.

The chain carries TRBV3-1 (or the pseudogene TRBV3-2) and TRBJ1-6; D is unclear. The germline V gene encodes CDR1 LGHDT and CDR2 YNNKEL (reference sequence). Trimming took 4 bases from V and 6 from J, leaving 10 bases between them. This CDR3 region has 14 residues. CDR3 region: CASSPPTGNSPLHF. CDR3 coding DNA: TGTGCCAGCAGCCCACCAACGGGTAATTCACCCCTCCACTTT.

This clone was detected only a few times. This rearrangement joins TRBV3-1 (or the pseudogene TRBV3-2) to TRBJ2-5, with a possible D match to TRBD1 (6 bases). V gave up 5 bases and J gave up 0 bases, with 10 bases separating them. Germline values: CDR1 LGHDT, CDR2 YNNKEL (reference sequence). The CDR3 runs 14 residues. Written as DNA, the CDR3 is TGTGCCAGCAGCTACGGGACAAACCAAGAGACCCAGTACTTC. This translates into CASSYGTNQETQYF.

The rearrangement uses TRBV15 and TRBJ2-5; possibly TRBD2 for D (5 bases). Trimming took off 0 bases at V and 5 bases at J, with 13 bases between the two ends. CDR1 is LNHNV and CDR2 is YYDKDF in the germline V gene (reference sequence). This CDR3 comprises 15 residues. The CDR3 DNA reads TGTGCCACCAGCAGAGAACTAGTAGGCTCCGAGACCCAGTACTTC. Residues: CATSRELVGSETQYF.

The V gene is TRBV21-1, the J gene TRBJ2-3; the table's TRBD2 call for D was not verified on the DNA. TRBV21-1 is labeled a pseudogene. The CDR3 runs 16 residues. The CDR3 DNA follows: TGTGCCAGCAGCAAAGAGAAGCGGACCTACACAGATACGCAGTATTTT. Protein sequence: CASSKEKRTYTDTQYF.

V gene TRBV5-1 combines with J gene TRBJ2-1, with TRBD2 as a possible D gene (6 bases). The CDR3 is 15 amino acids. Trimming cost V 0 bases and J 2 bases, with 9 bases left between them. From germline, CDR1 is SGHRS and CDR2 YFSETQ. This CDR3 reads CASSLVGEAYNEQFF. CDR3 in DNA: TGCGCCAGCAGCTTGGTCGGGGAGGCCTACAATGAGCAGTTCTTC.

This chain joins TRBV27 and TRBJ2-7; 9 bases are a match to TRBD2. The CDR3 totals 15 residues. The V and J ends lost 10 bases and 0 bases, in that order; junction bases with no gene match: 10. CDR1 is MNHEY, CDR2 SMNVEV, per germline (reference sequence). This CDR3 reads CATQFSSGSSYEQYF. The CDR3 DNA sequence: TGTGCCACCCAATTTAGTAGCGGGAGCTCCTACGAGCAGTACTTC.

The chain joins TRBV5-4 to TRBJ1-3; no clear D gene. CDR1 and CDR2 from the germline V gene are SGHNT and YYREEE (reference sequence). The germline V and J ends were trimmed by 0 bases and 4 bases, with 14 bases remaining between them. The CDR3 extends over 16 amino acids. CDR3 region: CASSLDRTLKGNTIYF. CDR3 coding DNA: TGTGCCAGCAGCTTGGATCGGACTTTAAAAGGAAACACCATATATTTT.

Here the CDR3 DNA reads TGTGCCTGGAGTGTAGCAGGCGCCTTGAACACTGAAGCTTTCTTT. Amino acid sequence: CAWSVAGALNTEAFF. The rearrangement uses TRBV30 and TRBJ1-1, with D unclear. Germline CDR1 reads GTSNPN; CDR2 reads SVGIG (reference sequence). V lost 0 bases and J 0 bases, leaving 11 bases between the germline ends. This CDR3 contains 15 residues.

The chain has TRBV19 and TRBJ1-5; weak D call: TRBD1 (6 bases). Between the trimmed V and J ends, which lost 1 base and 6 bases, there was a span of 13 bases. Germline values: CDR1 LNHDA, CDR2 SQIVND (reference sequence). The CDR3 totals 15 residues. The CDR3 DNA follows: TGTGCCAGTAGTATAGGCCTACAGGGCTTTCAGCCCCAGCATTTT. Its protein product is CASSIGLQGFQPQHF.

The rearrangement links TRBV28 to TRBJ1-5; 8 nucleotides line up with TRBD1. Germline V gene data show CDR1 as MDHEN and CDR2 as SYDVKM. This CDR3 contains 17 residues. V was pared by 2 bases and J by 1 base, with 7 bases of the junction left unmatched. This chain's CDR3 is CASSLGQGMLSNQPQHF. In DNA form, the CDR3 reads TGTGCCAGCAGTTTAGGACAGGGAATGTTGAGCAATCAGCCCCAGCATTTT.

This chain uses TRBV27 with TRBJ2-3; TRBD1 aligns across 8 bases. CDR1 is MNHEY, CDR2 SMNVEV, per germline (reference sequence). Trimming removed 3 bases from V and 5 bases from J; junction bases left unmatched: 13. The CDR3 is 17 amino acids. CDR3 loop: CASSFFGWAGGKDTQYF. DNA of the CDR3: TGTGCCAGCAGTTTTTTTGGGTGGGCAGGGGGCAAAGATACGCAGTATTTT.

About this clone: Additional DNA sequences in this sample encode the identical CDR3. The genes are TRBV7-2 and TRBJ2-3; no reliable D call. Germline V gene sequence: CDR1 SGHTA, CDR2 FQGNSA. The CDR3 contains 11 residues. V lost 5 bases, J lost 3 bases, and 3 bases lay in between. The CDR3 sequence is CASSLTDTQYF. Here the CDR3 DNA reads TGTGCCAGCAGCCTGACAGATACGCAGTATTTT.